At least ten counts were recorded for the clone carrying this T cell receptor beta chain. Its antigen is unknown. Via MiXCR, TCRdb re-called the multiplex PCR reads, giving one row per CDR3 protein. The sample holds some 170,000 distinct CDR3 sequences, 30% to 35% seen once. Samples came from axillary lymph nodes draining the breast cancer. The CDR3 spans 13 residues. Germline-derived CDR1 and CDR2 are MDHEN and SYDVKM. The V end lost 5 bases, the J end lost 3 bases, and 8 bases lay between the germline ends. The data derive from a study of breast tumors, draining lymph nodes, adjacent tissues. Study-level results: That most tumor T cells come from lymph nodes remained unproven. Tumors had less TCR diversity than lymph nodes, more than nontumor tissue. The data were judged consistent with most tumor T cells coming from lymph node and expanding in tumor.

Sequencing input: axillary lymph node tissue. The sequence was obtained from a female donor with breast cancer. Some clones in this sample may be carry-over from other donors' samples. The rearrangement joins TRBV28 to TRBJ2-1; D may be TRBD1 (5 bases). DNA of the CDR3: TGTGCCAGCAGTAGGACAAACTACAATGAGCAGTTCTTC. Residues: CASSRTNYNEQFF.